This passage covers 26 T cell receptor beta chains from one sample sequenced in a study of blood T cells in healthy people across ages. The second PCR ran roughly 6 to 11 cycles with a sample-barcoded 5' primer and J-beta primers. TCRdb re-derived calls from the 5' RACE reads in MiXCR, one entry per CDR3 protein. The table lists about 1.1 million distinct CDR3 sequences, about two fifths of them singletons. Input material: blood. The receptors were sampled from a man aged 18 to 30 in good health.

This clonotype was detected only a few times. The CDR3 DNA follows: TGTGCCAGCAGCCAAGACTTGGGGACAGGGGTCGAGACCCAGTACTTC. This sequence encodes CASSQDLGTGVETQYF. The genes are TRBV3-1 and TRBJ2-5, with 10 bases fitting TRBD1. Germline CDR1 and CDR2: LGHDT and YNNKEL (reference sequence). This CDR3 region has 16 residues. Trimming removed 0 bases from V and 5 bases from J; junction bases left unmatched: 6.

This chain uses TRBV4-1 with TRBJ1-2; no clear D. Trimming left V 1 base short and J 7 bases short, with 16 bases between. The germline CDR1 and CDR2 sequences are MGHRA and YSYEKL. CDR3 length: 15 residues. Written as DNA, the CDR3 is TGCGCCAGCAGCCAAGTCCGGGCCGGTGGGTCTGGCTACACCTTC. Translating it yields CASSQVRAGGSGYTF.

The chain couples TRBV20-1 to TRBJ2-7; 7 bases map to TRBD1. Germline CDR1 DFQATT, CDR2 SNEGSKA (reference sequence). The length of the CDR3 is 17 residues. The CDR3 protein is CPYNRCLRDSAFYEQYF. The CDR3 DNA is TGCCCTTATAACCGCTGCCTCCGGGACAGTGCTTTCTACGAGCAGTACTTC.

The chain employs TRBV19 and TRBJ2-7, with TRBD2 as a possible D gene (6 bases). CDR3 length: 15 residues. Between the trimmed V and J ends, which lost 4 bases and 0 bases, there was a span of 13 bases. CDR1 LNHDA and CDR2 SQIVND come from the germline V gene (reference sequence). The CDR3 bases are TGTGCCAGTAGTACCCAAACCGGGAGCTCCTACGAGCAGTACTTC. Protein product: CASSTQTGSSYEQYF. The full variable domain, rest sourced from reference TRBV19 and TRBJ2-7, is DGGITQSPKYLFRKEGQNVTLSCEQNLNHDAMYWYRQDPGQGLRLIYYSQIVNDFQKGDIAEGYSVSREKKESFPLTVTSAQKNPTAFYLCASSTQTGSSYEQYFGPGTRLTVT.

The chain recombines TRBV6-5 with TRBJ1-5; 7 nucleotides match TRBD1. V trimming: 5 bases; J trimming: 0 bases; junction bases outside the gene matches: 7. Germline lookup yields CDR1 MNHEY and CDR2 SVGAGI. The CDR3 is 16 residues long. The CDR3 region is CASSPQGWDSNQPQHF. The CDR3 bases are TGTGCCAGCAGTCCACAGGGGTGGGATAGCAATCAGCCCCAGCATTTT.

This rearrangement joins TRBV20-1 to TRBJ1-1; weak D call: TRBD1 (6 bases). This CDR3 has 14 amino acids. Germline values: CDR1 DFQATT, CDR2 SNEGSKA (reference sequence). The V end was cut by 6 bases, the J end by 2 bases, with 16 bases between. CDR3 DNA: TGCAGTGCCGGTAAGGCAGGGGACAACACTGAAGCTTTCTTT. This codes for CSAGKAGDNTEAFF.

The J gene is TRBJ2-5, the V gene TRBV12-3 or TRBV12-4, with D maybe TRBD2 (6 bases). Trimming left V 6 bases short and J 5 bases short, with 22 bases between. The CDR3 runs to 16 residues. The CDR3 sequence is CASSSLGIGTDETQYF. In DNA, the CDR3 is TGTGCCAGCAGCTCTTTAGGAATAGGGACTGACGAGACCCAGTACTTC.

This clonotype occurred a few times. The V and J genes are TRBV3-1 and TRBJ2-1, with D hard to call. This CDR3 is built from 14 residues. V lost 2 bases and J 7 bases, leaving 12 bases between the germline ends. Germline CDR1 reads LGHDT; CDR2 reads YNNKEL (reference sequence). In nucleotides, the CDR3 is TGTGCCAGCAGCCAATATGACTCTCCAAATGAGCAGTTCTTC. Protein product: CASSQYDSPNEQFF.

This chain connects TRBV2 to TRBJ2-2; D unresolved. With 2 bases removed from V and 6 bases from J, the gap between germline ends came to 7 bases. CDR3 length: 13 amino acids. From germline, CDR1 is SNHLY and CDR2 FYNNEI. The CDR3, as DNA: TGTGCCAGCAGTGAAATCCTAGCCGGGGAGCTGTTTTTT. Encoded protein: CASSEILAGELFF.

The rearrangement joins TRBV20-1 to TRBJ2-7; D may correspond to TRBD1 or TRBD2 (6 bases each). With 0 bases removed from V and 0 bases from J, the gap between germline ends came to 15 bases. Per germline, CDR1 DFQATT and CDR2 SNEGSKA (reference sequence). This CDR3 spans 16 amino acids. The DNA of the CDR3 is TGCAGTGCTAGAGATACTATACAGGGACTCTCCTACGAGCAGTACTTC. This codes for CSARDTIQGLSYEQYF.

On this clonotype itself: It may be a read error: a sequence one base away is much more abundant. This rearrangement joins TRBV29-1 to TRBJ2-7, with D hard to call. TRBJ2-4 matches the DNA end more closely, so the J call is doubtful. There are 13 residues in the CDR3. Germline CDR1 is SQVTM and CDR2 is ANQGSEA. CDR3 protein: CSVASPLFNIQYF. For the CDR3, the DNA is TGCAGCGTTGCGTCCCCTCTCTTCAACATTCAGTACTTC.

The V and J genes are TRBV4-2 and TRBJ1-1; D is possibly TRBD1 (5 bases). Trimming took 0 bases from V and 4 from J, leaving 12 bases between them. The CDR3 covers 15 residues. Germline-derived CDR1 and CDR2 are LGHNA and YNFKEQ. The CDR3 loop is CASSQDPGGVTEAFF. DNA of the CDR3: TGTGCCAGCAGCCAAGATCCGGGGGGGGTCACTGAAGCTTTCTTT.

The rearrangement uses TRBV6-2 or TRBV6-3 and TRBJ2-7; no reliable D call. The germline V and J ends were trimmed by 2 bases and 4 bases, with 12 bases remaining between them. The CDR3 has 14 residues. CDR1 and CDR2 (germline): MNHEY, SVGEGT. In nucleotides, the CDR3 is TGTGCCAGCAGTTACGATCATACCCTTTACGAGCAGTACTTC. It codes for CASSYDHTLYEQYF.

This rearrangement joins TRBV3-1 to TRBJ2-5, with D possibly TRBD1 on 5 matching bases. The CDR3 totals 13 residues. Trimming took 2 bases from V and 11 from J, leaving 15 bases between them. In germline, CDR1 is LGHDT, CDR2 YNNKEL (reference sequence). DNA for the CDR3: TGTGCCAGCAGCCAAATGCAGGGTAATGAGCAGTACTTC. Its translation is CASSQMQGNEQYF.

This clonotype was observed a few times. The CDR3 DNA reads as TGCGCCAGCAGCTCTCTCCGGGCCGCCACAGATACGCAGTATTTT. As protein: CASSSLRAATDTQYF. The chain links TRBV5-1 to TRBJ2-3; the D is unclear. Looked up from germline, CDR1 is SGHRS and CDR2 is YFSETQ. CDR3 length: 15 residues. V gave up 3 bases and J gave up 2 bases, with 13 bases separating them.

This chain joins TRBV12-3 or TRBV12-4 and TRBJ2-5, with D perhaps matching TRBD1 (6 bases). The CDR3 runs to 14 residues. The V gene lost 2 bases and the J gene lost 11 bases, with 18 bases spanning the gap. The CDR3 protein is CASSLRQGMNEQYF. The CDR3, as DNA: TGTGCCAGCAGTTTACGGCAGGGGATGAATGAGCAGTACTTC.

The chain has TRBV3-1 and TRBJ2-1, with D perhaps matching TRBD2 (6 bases). There are 16 residues in the CDR3. Trimming cost V 1 base and J 9 bases, with 19 bases left between them. Germline V gene sequence: CDR1 LGHDT, CDR2 YNNKEL (reference sequence). CDR3 bases: TGTGCCAGCAGCCAAGGATTGGAGGGACGTCGCGGTGAGCAGTTCTTC. Translation gives CASSQGLEGRRGEQFF.

This chain connects TRBV12-3 or TRBV12-4 to TRBJ2-7; the match to TRBD1 covers 10 bases. The CDR3 runs 15 residues. With V trimmed by 6 bases and J by 7 bases, 12 bases remained unmatched. CDR3: CASSTGQGGGNEQYF. CDR3 bases: TGTGCCAGCAGCACAGGACAGGGGGGTGGAAATGAGCAGTACTTC.

J is TRBJ1-2 and V is TRBV29-1, with unresolved D. Trimming took 4 bases from V and 8 from J, leaving 8 bases between them. CDR3 size: 10 residues. The germline gives CDR1 SQVTM, CDR2 ANQGSEA. Here the CDR3 DNA reads TGCAGCGTTGCCGAGAACGGCTACACCTTC. This codes for CSVAENGYTF.

This clonotype was observed a handful of times. The chain uses TRBV6-5 and TRBJ2-5; D is unclear. The last part of the DNA fits TRBJ2-7 better; the J call may be wrong. The CDR3 loop spans 11 amino acids. Germline V gene data show CDR1 as MNHEY and CDR2 as SVGAGI. CDR3 nucleotide sequence: TGTGCCAGCAGTTACCTCGACGAGCAGTACTTC. Residues: CASSYLDEQYF.

Note on this clonotype: A much larger clone sits a single nucleotide away, making a read error possible. CDR3 nucleotides: TGTGCCAGCAGACGCACAGGGGGGAATGAGCGGTTCTTC. Its translation is CASRRTGGNERFF. V and J are TRBV28 and TRBJ2-1; 8 bases line up with TRBD1. Germline loops: CDR1 MDHEN, CDR2 SYDVKM. The CDR3 is made up of 13 amino acids.

This clonotype was seen a handful of times. The V call is TRBV7-2, the J call TRBJ1-6; no clear D gene. The V end lost 8 bases, the J end lost 6 bases, and 17 bases lay between the germline ends. CDR1 is SGHTA and CDR2 is FQGNSA in the germline V gene. The CDR3 runs to 15 residues. CDR3 DNA: TGTGCCAGCTTCTTAGCCCAACGGTCTAATTCACCCCTCCACTTT. Its translation: CASFLAQRSNSPLHF.

The rearrangement uses TRBV12-5 and TRBJ1-2, with TRBD1 matching 8 bases. Trimming cost V 2 bases and J 7 bases; bases outside gene matches: 6. This CDR3 is built from 14 residues. Looked up from germline, CDR1 is LGHNT and CDR2 is FRNRAP. CDR3 loop: CASGLPGQESGYTF. DNA of the CDR3: TGTGCTAGTGGTTTGCCGGGACAGGAGTCTGGCTACACCTTC.

The gene calls are TRBV10-2 and TRBJ2-3; D is undetermined. Trimming left V 2 bases short and J 11 bases short, with 8 bases between. CDR1 is WSHSY and CDR2 is SAAADI in the germline V gene. The CDR3 loop spans 11 amino acids. CDR3 bases: TGCGCCAGCAGTGAGGTCGTCATGCAGTATTTT. Translating it yields CASSEVVMQYF.

Many counts were recorded for this clonotype. The chain employs TRBV2 and TRBJ1-4; weak D call: TRBD1 (6 bases). The CDR3 loop spans 14 amino acids. Germline V gene data show CDR1 as SNHLY and CDR2 as FYNNEI. The V gene lost 6 bases and the J gene lost 7 bases, with 15 bases spanning the gap. The DNA for the CDR3 is TGTGCCAGCAGCGGACAGCCCGTTCGTGAAAAACTGTTTTTT. It is translated as CASSGQPVREKLFF. Drawing the rest from reference TRBV2 and TRBJ1-4, the complete variable domain is EPEVTQTPSHQVTQMGQEVILRCVPISNHLYFYWYRQILGQKVEFLVSFYNNEISEKSEIFDDQFSVERPDGSNFTLKIRSTKLEDSAMYFCASSGQPVREKLFFGSGTQLSVL.

This clonotype was recorded a few times. V is TRBV5-6 and J is TRBJ1-1; 8 positions match TRBD1. The V and J ends lost 8 bases and 5 bases, in that order; junction bases with no gene match: 8. This CDR3 region has 13 residues. Germline lookup yields CDR1 SGHDT and CDR2 YYEEEE. The CDR3 nucleotides are TGTGCCAGTAAGACAGGGGTAAAAACTGAAGCTTTCTTT. Amino acid sequence: CASKTGVKTEAFF.